These 15 T cell receptor beta chains were sequenced from one sample in a study of pediatric ulcerative colitis. Sequencing used immunoSEQ multiplex PCR; TCRdb keeps in-frame clones, though not all of them. The table includes about 18,000 clones, 80% detected once. The rectum was sampled with one to two pinch biopsies at colonoscopy. Source material: gut tissue. These receptors came from a boy aged 5 to 17 who was a control in a study of pediatric ulcerative colitis.

The rearrangement uses TRBV19 and TRBJ2-2; D remains ambiguous. V lost 6 bases and J lost 1, with 9 bases in between. CDR1 and CDR2 (germline): LNHDA, SQIVND (reference sequence). The length of the CDR3 is 14 residues. Written as DNA, the CDR3 is TGTGCCAGTAGAGGGTCACTGAACACCGGGGAGCTGTTTTTT. This sequence encodes CASRGSLNTGELFF. Using reference TRBV19 and TRBJ2-2 for the parts outside the CDR3, the full variable domain is DGGITQSPKYLFRKEGQNVTLSCEQNLNHDAMYWYRQDPGQGLRLIYYSQIVNDFQKGDIAEGYSVSREKKESFPLTVTSAQKNPTAFYLCASRGSLNTGELFFGEGSRLTVL.

The chain recombines TRBV7-9 with TRBJ2-2; no clear D. Per germline, CDR1 SEHNR and CDR2 FQNEAQ (reference sequence). V gave up 2 bases and J gave up 6 bases, with 7 bases separating them. The CDR3 is 13 residues long. CDR3 amino acids: CASSLSDAGELFF. The DNA for the CDR3 is TGTGCCAGCAGCTTATCTGATGCCGGGGAGCTGTTTTTT.

This clone was picked up one time. The rearrangement joins TRBV28 to TRBJ2-7, with TRBD2 matching 7 bases. The CDR3 runs to 14 residues. V lost 5 bases, J lost 7 bases, and 11 bases stayed unmatched. Germline V CDR1 and CDR2: MDHEN, SYDVKM. The CDR3: CASSPLTGGREQYF. In DNA form, the CDR3 reads TGTGCCAGCAGTCCCCTTACGGGGGGAAGGGAGCAGTACTTC.

V gene TRBV27 combines with J gene TRBJ2-3; TRBD1 agrees at 8 bases. Germline trimming cut 6 bases from V and 2 bases from J; bases unmatched to any gene: 7. This CDR3 region has 15 residues. Germline V gives CDR1 MNHEY, CDR2 SMNVEV (reference sequence). The CDR3: CASRKNRGDTDTQYF. For the CDR3, the DNA is TGTGCCAGCAGGAAAAACAGGGGGGACACAGATACGCAGTATTTT.

To note about this clone: Likely a read error: the CDR3 ends without its conserved phenylalanine or tryptophan. The V gene is TRBV6-1, the J gene TRBJ1-1; 7 nucleotides align to TRBD1. With 7 bases clipped from V and 0 bases from J, the junction kept 2 bases outside the gene matches. Germline CDR1 reads MNHNS; CDR2 reads SASEGT. CDR3 size: 13 residues. In nucleotides, the CDR3 is TGTGCCAGCACTGACAGGGTGAACACTGAAGCTTTCCTT. Its protein product is CASTDRVNTEAFL.

The J gene is TRBJ2-1, the V gene TRBV11-2; 9 nucleotides match TRBD2. This CDR3 comprises 14 residues. Germline V gene data show CDR1 as SGHAT and CDR2 as FQNNGV. V gave up 5 bases and J gave up 7 bases; unmatched junction bases: 6. The CDR3 DNA is TGTGCCAGCAGCCGGGGGACTAGCCTTAATGAGCAGTTCTTC. The encoded protein is CASSRGTSLNEQFF.

This rearrangement joins TRBV27 to TRBJ2-1; 9 bases fit TRBD1. V dropped 8 bases and J dropped 0; count of bases not matched to a gene: 17. The germline V gene encodes CDR1 MNHEY and CDR2 SMNVEV (reference sequence). The CDR3 has 19 residues. The CDR3 region is CASSNNRGRYPSSYNEQFF. DNA of the CDR3: TGTGCCAGCTCCAATAACAGGGGGCGATATCCTAGCTCCTACAATGAGCAGTTCTTC.

V is TRBV7-3 and J is TRBJ2-3; possibly TRBD2 for D (6 bases). Trimming cost V 3 bases and J 1 base, with 14 bases left between them. The CDR3 runs 16 residues. From germline, CDR1 is SGHTA and CDR2 FQGTGA. Here the CDR3 reads CASSFSPGAGTDTQYF. As DNA, the CDR3 is TGTGCCAGCAGCTTTTCCCCGGGAGCGGGCACAGATACGCAGTATTTT.

This clone is a singleton in its sample. The chain employs TRBV27 and TRBJ2-1, with 7 bases identical to TRBD2. This CDR3 contains 18 residues. Losses at the gene ends were 4 bases for V and 0 bases for J; bases not matched to a gene: 12. Germline V gene data show CDR1 as MNHEY and CDR2 as SMNVEV (reference sequence). The CDR3: CASSWASGFYRSYNEQFF. The DNA for the CDR3 is TGTGCCAGCAGTTGGGCTAGCGGATTCTACCGCTCCTACAATGAGCAGTTCTTC.

The rearrangement uses TRBV5-1 and TRBJ2-3, with 15 positions matching TRBD2. Trimming at V came to 6 bases and at J to 3 bases, leaving 5 bases not matched to a gene. The CDR3 consists of 16 residues. In germline, CDR1 is SGHRS, CDR2 YFSETQ. CDR3 loop: CASNPGTSGRTDTQYF. As DNA, the CDR3 is TGCGCCAGCAACCCTGGGACTAGCGGGAGGACAGATACGCAGTATTTT.

The genes are TRBV2 and TRBJ2-7; D is uncertain. The germline V and J ends were trimmed by 7 bases and 5 bases, with 9 bases remaining between them. Germline loops: CDR1 SNHLY, CDR2 FYNNEI. CDR3 length equals 11 residues. The CDR3 nucleotides read TGTGCCAGCACCCTGAAAGACGAGCAGTACTTC. As protein: CASTLKDEQYF.

V gene TRBV5-1 combines with J gene TRBJ1-1, with D possibly TRBD1 on 6 matching bases. Trimming stripped 0 bases from V and 8 bases from J, with 14 bases between. CDR1 and CDR2 from the germline V gene are SGHRS and YFSETQ. The CDR3 has 14 residues. CDR3 DNA: TGCGCCAGCAGCTTGGCTGGGGGCCGTGACGAAGCTTTCTTT. Translation: CASSLAGGRDEAFF.

The V gene is TRBV28, the J gene TRBJ2-6, with 7 bases lining up with TRBD1. J lost 2 bases, V lost 6 bases, and 7 bases had no gene match. Germline values: CDR1 MDHEN, CDR2 SYDVKM. The CDR3 sequence is 16 residues long. The CDR3 coding sequence is TGTGCCAGCAGCCGGGACCAGGGGGCTGGGGCCAACGTCCTGACTTTC. Protein product: CASSRDQGAGANVLTF.

The rearrangement uses TRBV9 and TRBJ1-4; D unclear. The V end was cut by 0 bases, the J end by 8 bases, with 8 bases between. Germline CDR1 is SGDLS and CDR2 is YYNGEE. The CDR3 contains 13 residues. The CDR3 DNA reads as TGTGCCAGCAGCGTAGTGGAGGGCGAAAAACTGTTTTTT. This gives the protein CASSVVEGEKLFF. The full variable domain, its missing parts supplied by reference TRBV9 and TRBJ1-4, is DSGVTQTPKHLITATGQRVTLRCSPRSGDLSVYWYQQSLDQGLQFLIQYYNGEERAKGNILERFSAQQFPDLHSELNLSSLELGDSALYFCASSVVEGEKLFFGSGTQLSVL.

The chain combines TRBV7-9 with TRBJ2-1, with TRBD2 matching over 16 bases. The germline gives CDR1 SEHNR, CDR2 FQNEAQ (reference sequence). V was clipped by 5 bases and J by 1 base; unmatched bases: 8. There are 19 residues in the CDR3. The CDR3 region has the DNA TGTGCCAGCAGCCCTCGGGGACTAGCGGGAGGGTATTCCTACAATGAGCAGTTCTTC. Its translation is CASSPRGLAGGYSYNEQFF.